The rows below give T cell receptor beta chains drawn from one sample of a study of STAT5B mutations in CD4+ large granular lymphocyte leukemia. Clones were read by immunoSEQ multiplex PCR, and TCRdb kept only the in-frame ones, dropping some. The table has 8,000 to 8,500 clones, more than 70% seen once. The sample taken for sequencing was PBMCs. These receptors all stem from an older woman with CD4+ T-cell large granular lymphocyte leukemia. Both conserved end residues are part of each CDR3. The D gene is left open where the match is weak. Size tells how often a clone was seen (once, few, many) or the class of an expanded clone, and some rows leave it out.

-,TRBJ1-1,TRBV6-5,-,CASGIGGNTEAFF,TGTGCCAGCGGAATTGGGGGGAACACTGAAGCTTTCTTT
few,TRBJ2-7,TRBV27,-,CASSLVHDYEQYF,TGTGCCAGCAGTTTGGTGCATGACTACGAGCAGTACTTC
-,TRBJ1-2,TRBV12-5,-,CASGLAPGAAGNYGYTF,TGTGCTAGTGGTTTGGCCCCGGGGGCGGCGGGCAACTATGGCTACACCTTC
few,TRBJ1-1,TRBV18,-,CASSPNVGTEAFF,TGTGCCAGCTCTCCCAACGTCGGGACTGAAGCTTTCTTT
once,TRBJ1-1,TRBV27,-,CASSLWGGNTEAFF,TGTGCCAGCAGTTTATGGGGGGGAAACACTGAAGCTTTCTTT
-,TRBJ2-3,TRBV12-5,-,CASGLASGTDTQYF,TGTGCTAGTGGTTTGGCTTCCGGGACAGATACGCAGTATTTT
-,TRBJ1-5,TRBV5-1,-,CASSLAGSVNQPQHF,TGCGCCAGCAGCTTGGCCGGGTCCGTCAATCAGCCCCAGCATTTT
-,TRBJ1-1,TRBV18,-,CASSPRGSGEAFF,TGTGCCAGCTCACCACGGGGGTCGGGGGAAGCTTTCTTT
-,TRBJ1-2,TRBV19,-,CASSIGRIPNGYTF,TGTGCCAGTAGTATCGGACGGATTCCAAATGGCTACACCTTC
few,TRBJ2-7,TRBV7-9,-,CASRNASYEQYF,TGTGCCAGCAGAAACGCCAGCTACGAGCAGTACTTC
-,TRBJ2-5,TRBV7-9,TRBD1,CASSPVGTIYRGVQETQYF,TGTGCCAGCAGCCCCGTGGGAACCATTTACAGGGGGGTCCAAGAGACCCAGTACTTC
few,TRBJ1-1,TRBV5-6,-,CASSFGSHTEAFF,TGTGCCAGCAGCTTTGGGAGCCACACTGAAGCTTTCTTT
few,TRBJ1-4,TRBV5-1,-,CASSWGRGNEKLFF,TGCGCCAGCAGCTGGGGCAGGGGTAATGAAAAACTGTTTTTT
-,TRBJ1-5,TRBV27,-,CASSRTGFQPQHF,TGTGCCAGCAGTCGCACAGGGTTTCAGCCCCAGCATTTT
-,TRBJ2-3,TRBV5-1,TRBD2,CASSNGLAGVTDTQYF,TGCGCCAGCAGCAACGGACTAGCGGGGGTCACAGATACGCAGTATTTT
-,TRBJ1-1,TRBV18,TRBD1,CASSPRDRADTEAFF,TGTGCCAGCTCACCCCGCGACAGGGCGGACACTGAAGCTTTCTTT
once,TRBJ1-6,TRBV6-5,-,CASSPISYNSPLHF,TGTGCCAGCAGCCCGATATCCTATAATTCACCCCTCCACTTT
few,TRBJ2-1,TRBV7-2,TRBD1,CASSRDSYNEQFF,TGTGCCAGCAGCAGGGACAGCTACAATGAGCAGTTCTTC
-,TRBJ2-1,TRBV4-1,TRBD2,CASSHTTSGPNEQFF,TGCGCCAGCAGCCATACGACTAGCGGTCCCAATGAGCAGTTCTTC
-,TRBJ2-7,TRBV5-6,-,CASSLGMLAGGQYF,TGTGCCAGCAGCTTGGGGATGCTAGCTGGGGGGCAGTACTTC
-,TRBJ2-5,TRBV5-1,-,CASSPTQETQYF,TGCGCCAGCAGCCCTACCCAAGAGACCCAGTACTTC
-,TRBJ2-7,TRBV19,-,CASSIRDRPGEQYF,TGTGCCAGTAGTATCCGGGACCGTCCTGGAGAGCAGTACTTC
-,TRBJ1-5,TRBV15,-,CATSRGRGGGQPQHF,TGTGCCACCAGCAGAGGAAGGGGAGGAGGACAGCCCCAGCATTTT
-,TRBJ2-2,TRBV19,-,CASSAPPRGSPGELFF,TGTGCCAGTAGTGCCCCGCCTCGGGGGAGCCCCGGGGAGCTGTTTTTT
-,TRBJ2-2,TRBV5-1,-,CASSLGVTDTGELFF,TGCGCCAGCAGCTTGGGGGTGACTGACACCGGGGAGCTGTTTTTT
few,TRBJ1-1,TRBV9,TRBD1,CASSAGTGFDNTEAFF,TGTGCCAGCAGCGCCGGGACAGGGTTCGACAACACTGAAGCTTTCTTT
-,TRBJ2-1,TRBV6-5,-,CASKVPPRDEQFF,TGTGCCAGCAAGGTACCTCCGAGGGATGAGCAGTTCTTC
-,TRBJ2-1,TRBV25-1,-,CASSEYRGAGYNEQFF,TGTGCCAGCAGTGAATATCGGGGGGCCGGGTACAATGAGCAGTTCTTC
-,TRBJ1-5,TRBV7-2,-,CASSPRRALSQPQHF,TGTGCCAGCAGCCCCAGAAGGGCCCTGAGTCAGCCCCAGCATTTT
-,TRBJ2-5,TRBV7-2,-,CASSNQGRWETQYF,TGTGCCAGCAGCAATCAGGGGCGCTGGGAGACCCAGTACTTC
-,TRBJ2-3,TRBV14,TRBD2,CASSSGTSGYTQYF,TGTGCCAGCAGCTCCGGGACTAGCGGGTATACGCAGTATTTT